These 10 T cell receptor beta chains originate from one sample sequenced in a study of cytomegalovirus exposure and HLA in healthy donors. Assay: immunoSEQ multiplex PCR; the TCRdb copy retains only in-frame clones and omits some. The data hold more than 140,000 clones, with 85% to 90% observed a single time. Sample: PBMCs. These receptors were obtained from a young woman in good health and CMV-seropositive.

The chain combines TRBV5-1 with TRBJ2-5, with TRBD1 matching 10 bases. This CDR3 comprises 14 residues. The trim removed 0 bases at V and 6 bases at J, leaving 2 bases unmatched. CDR1 and CDR2 (germline): SGHRS, YFSETQ. In DNA form, the CDR3 reads TGCGCCAGCAGCTTGGGGACAGGGGGAAAGACCCAGTACTTC. Protein product: CASSLGTGGKTQYF.

This chain joins TRBV18 and TRBJ2-5; 7 bases match TRBD1. The germline V gene has CDR1 KGHSH and CDR2 LQKENI. The CDR3 is 15 residues long. The J segment lost 3 bases and the V segment lost 5 bases, leaving 9 bases of the junction unmatched. The CDR3 here is CASSSLQGTKETQYF. CDR3 DNA sequence: TGTGCCAGCTCATCCTTACAGGGGACAAAAGAGACCCAGTACTTC.

This chain uses TRBV29-1 with TRBJ2-3, with a possible D match to TRBD2 (6 bases). The germline V and J ends were trimmed by 6 bases and 2 bases, with 12 bases remaining between them. The CDR3 has 13 residues. Germline V gene data show CDR1 as SQVTM and CDR2 as ANQGSEA. DNA of the CDR3: TGCAGCGTCGTTGGCGGGGTCACAGATACGCAGTATTTT. Translation gives CSVVGGVTDTQYF.

The V gene is TRBV25-1, the J gene TRBJ2-7, with 9 positions matching TRBD1. The CDR3 runs to 16 residues. Per germline, CDR1 MGHDK and CDR2 SYGVNS. After removal of 6 bases from V and 6 bases from J, the junction contained 15 bases not matched to a gene. This CDR3 is CASSPIVGQGIGEQYF. CDR3 bases: TGTGCCAGCAGCCCGATTGTGGGACAGGGAATAGGCGAGCAGTACTTC.

This clone turned up a few times. The chain recombines TRBV21-1 with TRBJ1-3. TRBV21-1 is noted as a pseudogene. This CDR3 contains 15 residues. CDR3: CASSLAGRSGNTIYF. In DNA, the CDR3 is TGTGCCAGCAGCCTGGCGGGGCGCTCTGGAAACACCATATATTTT.

The chain has TRBV10-3 and TRBJ2-2; the match to TRBD2 covers 13 bases. The length of the CDR3 is 16 residues. From germline, CDR1 is ENHRY and CDR2 SYGVKD. With V trimmed by 7 bases and J by 2 bases, 4 bases remained unmatched. In nucleotides, the CDR3 is TGTGCCATCAAAGGGACTAGCGGGACCAACACCGGGGAGCTGTTTTTT. Translation gives CAIKGTSGTNTGELFF.

This sequence joins TRBV29-1 and TRBJ2-1; 8 bases map to TRBD2. CDR3 length: 16 amino acids. Germline V lookup: CDR1 SQVTM, CDR2 ANQGSEA. The V gene end was trimmed by 5 bases and the J gene end by 5 bases; junction bases not matched to a gene: 14. CDR3 in amino acids: CSVIRWAGLEDNEQFF. The CDR3 nucleotides are TGCAGCGTTATCCGCTGGGCGGGACTAGAAGACAATGAGCAGTTCTTC.

The chain links TRBV6-1 to TRBJ2-7; 8 positions agree with TRBD2. Trimming at V came to 4 bases and at J to 5 bases, leaving 10 bases not matched to a gene. Germline CDR1 and CDR2: MNHNS and SASEGT. This CDR3 is built from 15 residues. The CDR3 DNA reads as TGTGCCAGCAGTGTAGTCAGCGGGAGTTTCAACGAGCAGTACTTC. This translates into CASSVVSGSFNEQYF.

This clone showed up many times. CDR3 in DNA: TGTGCCAGCAGCGTAGCTTCGCCCTTAGATGGCTACACCTTC. Protein product: CASSVASPLDGYTF. The chain is built from TRBV9 and TRBJ1-2; D call uncertain. The CDR3 extends over 14 amino acids. Germline lookup yields CDR1 SGDLS and CDR2 YYNGEE. Trimming cost V 0 bases and J 6 bases, with 12 bases left between them. Full variable domain (rest looked up from reference TRBV9 and TRBJ1-2): DSGVTQTPKHLITATGQRVTLRCSPRSGDLSVYWYQQSLDQGLQFLIQYYNGEERAKGNILERFSAQQFPDLHSELNLSSLELGDSALYFCASSVASPLDGYTFGSGTRLTVV.

The V and J genes are TRBV5-1 and TRBJ2-2; 7 bases map to TRBD2. The CDR3 sequence is 15 residues long. Trimming cost V 0 bases and J 6 bases; bases outside gene matches: 5. Germline V CDR1 and CDR2: SGHRS, YFSETQ. As DNA, the CDR3 is TGCGCCAGCAGCTTGGTCGGCGGGAGCCCCGGGGAGCTGTTTTTT. Its translation is CASSLVGGSPGELFF.